This T cell receptor beta chain was profiled in a study of cytomegalovirus exposure and HLA in healthy donors. This clone has only a few counts. The antigen remains undetermined. Broader study findings: TCR beta sequences reportedly predicted most subjects' HLA-A and HLA-B alleles accurately.

The CDR3 totals 15 residues. Germline CDR1 reads LNHDA; CDR2 reads SQIVND (reference sequence). Trimming cost V 5 bases and J 0 bases, with 13 bases left between them. With 60 Vbeta and 13 Jbeta primers, the PCR was carried out. Profiling relied on immunoSEQ multiplex PCR, and the TCRdb table lists in-frame clones only, not all of them. The data contain some 130,000 clones, 8.5% to 10% of them seen just once; the ten biggest clones take up 1.8%. Sample: PBMCs. The J gene is TRBJ2-5, the V gene TRBV19; D is perhaps TRBD1 (5 bases). The receptor's source is a middle-aged man in good health and CMV-seronegative. CDR3: CASSSGWGDQETQYF. Here the CDR3 DNA reads TGTGCCAGTAGTTCAGGGTGGGGTGACCAAGAGACCCAGTACTTC.